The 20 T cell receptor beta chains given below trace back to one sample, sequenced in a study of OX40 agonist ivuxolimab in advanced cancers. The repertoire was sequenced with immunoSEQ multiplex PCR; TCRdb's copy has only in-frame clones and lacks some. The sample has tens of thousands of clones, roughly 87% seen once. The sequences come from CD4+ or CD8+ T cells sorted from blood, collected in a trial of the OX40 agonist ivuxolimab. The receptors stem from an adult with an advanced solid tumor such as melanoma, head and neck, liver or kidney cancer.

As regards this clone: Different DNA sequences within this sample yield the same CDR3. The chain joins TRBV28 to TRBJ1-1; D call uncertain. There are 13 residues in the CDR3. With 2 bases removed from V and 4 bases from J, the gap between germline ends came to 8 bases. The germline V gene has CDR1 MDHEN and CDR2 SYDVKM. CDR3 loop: CASSLGVGTEAFF. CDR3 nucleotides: TGTGCCAGCAGTTTAGGGGTAGGCACTGAAGCTTTCTTT.

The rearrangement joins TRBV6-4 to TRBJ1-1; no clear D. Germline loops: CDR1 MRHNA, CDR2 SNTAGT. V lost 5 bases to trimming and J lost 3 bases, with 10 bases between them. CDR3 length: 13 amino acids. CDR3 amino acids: CASSRGFYTEAFF. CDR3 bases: TGTGCCAGCAGTCGTGGGTTTTACACTGAAGCTTTCTTT.

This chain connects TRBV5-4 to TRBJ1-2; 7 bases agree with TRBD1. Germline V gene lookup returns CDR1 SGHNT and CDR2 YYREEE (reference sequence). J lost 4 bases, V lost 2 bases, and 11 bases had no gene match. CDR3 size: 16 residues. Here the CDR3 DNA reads TGTGCCAGCAGCTTAATGGCAGGGAGACAGGGCTATGGCTACACCTTC. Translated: CASSLMAGRQGYGYTF.

CDR3 amino acids: CASSFSATQETQYF. Here the CDR3 DNA reads TGCGCCAGCAGCTTTTCGGCTACACAAGAGACCCAGTACTTC. V and J are TRBV5-1 and TRBJ2-5; D unresolved. CDR3 length equals 14 residues. CDR1 and CDR2 from the germline V gene are SGHRS and YFSETQ. With 2 bases removed from V and 2 bases from J, the gap between germline ends came to 10 bases.

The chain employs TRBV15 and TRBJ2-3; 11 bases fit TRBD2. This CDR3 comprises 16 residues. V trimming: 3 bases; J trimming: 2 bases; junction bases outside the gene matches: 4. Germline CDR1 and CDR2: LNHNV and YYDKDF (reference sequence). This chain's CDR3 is CATSRGTSGLTDTQYF. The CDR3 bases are TGTGCCACCAGCAGGGGGACTAGCGGACTCACAGATACGCAGTATTTT. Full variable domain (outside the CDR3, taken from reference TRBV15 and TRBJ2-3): DAMVIQNPRYQVTQFGKPVTLSCSQTLNHNVMYWYQQKSSQAPKLLFHYYDKDFNNEADTPDNFQSRRPNTSFCFLDIRSPGLGDTAMYLCATSRGTSGLTDTQYFGPGTRLTVL.

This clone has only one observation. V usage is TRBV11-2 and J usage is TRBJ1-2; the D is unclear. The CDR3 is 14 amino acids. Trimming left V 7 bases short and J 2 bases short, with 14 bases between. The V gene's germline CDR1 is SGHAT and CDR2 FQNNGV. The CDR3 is CASTSRHGNYGYTF. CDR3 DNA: TGTGCCAGCACCTCTCGACATGGGAACTATGGCTACACCTTC.

The CDR3 DNA reads as TGTGCCAGCAGCCCCGGCGGGAGCGGGGGGACCTACGAGCAGTACTTC. Amino acid sequence: CASSPGGSGGTYEQYF. This chain joins TRBV5-4 and TRBJ2-7; 9 positions match TRBD2. V was pared by 4 bases and J by 2 bases, with 10 bases of the junction left unmatched. The CDR3 covers 16 residues. CDR1 is SGHNT and CDR2 is YYREEE in the germline V gene (reference sequence).

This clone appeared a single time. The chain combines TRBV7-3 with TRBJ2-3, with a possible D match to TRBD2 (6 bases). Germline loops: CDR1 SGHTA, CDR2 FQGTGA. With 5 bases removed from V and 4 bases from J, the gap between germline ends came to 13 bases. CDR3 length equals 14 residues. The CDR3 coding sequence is TGTGCCAGCAGCACCGGGAGTGGGGCAGATACGCAGTATTTT. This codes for CASSTGSGADTQYF.

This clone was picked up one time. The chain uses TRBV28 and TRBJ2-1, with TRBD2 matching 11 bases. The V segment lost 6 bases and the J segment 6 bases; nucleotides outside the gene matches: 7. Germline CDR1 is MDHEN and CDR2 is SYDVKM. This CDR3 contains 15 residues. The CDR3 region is CASRVAGGPFNEQFF. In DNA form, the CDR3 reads TGTGCCAGCAGGGTAGCGGGGGGGCCTTTCAATGAGCAGTTCTTC.

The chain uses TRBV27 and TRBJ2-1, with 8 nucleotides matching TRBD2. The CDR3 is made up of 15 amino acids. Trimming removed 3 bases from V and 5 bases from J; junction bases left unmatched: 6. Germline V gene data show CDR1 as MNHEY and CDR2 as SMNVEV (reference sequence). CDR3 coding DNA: TGTGCCAGCAGTTTGAGGAGCGGGAGTAACAATGAGCAGTTCTTC. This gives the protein CASSLRSGSNNEQFF.

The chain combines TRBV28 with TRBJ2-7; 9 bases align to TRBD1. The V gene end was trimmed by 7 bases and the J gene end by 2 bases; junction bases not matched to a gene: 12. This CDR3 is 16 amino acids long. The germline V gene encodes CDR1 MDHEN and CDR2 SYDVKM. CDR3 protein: CASTFFRTGATYEQYF. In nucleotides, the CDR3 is TGTGCCAGCACCTTCTTCCGGACAGGGGCGACCTACGAGCAGTACTTC.

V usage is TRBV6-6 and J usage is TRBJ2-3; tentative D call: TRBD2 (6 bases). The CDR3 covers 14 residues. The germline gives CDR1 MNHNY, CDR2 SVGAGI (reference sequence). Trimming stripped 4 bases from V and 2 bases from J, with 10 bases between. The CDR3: CASSFRDSTDTQYF. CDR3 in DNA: TGTGCCAGCAGTTTCCGGGACTCCACAGATACGCAGTATTTT.

For the CDR3, the DNA is TGTGCCAGCAGAGGGACAGCCGTACAGAAAAGCTCTGGAAACACCATATATTTT. This translates into CASRGTAVQKSSGNTIYF. The rearrangement uses TRBV28 and TRBJ1-3; 7 bases are shared with TRBD1. CDR1 and CDR2 from the germline V gene are MDHEN and SYDVKM. The CDR3 covers 18 residues. V was clipped by 6 bases and J by 0 bases; unmatched bases: 14.

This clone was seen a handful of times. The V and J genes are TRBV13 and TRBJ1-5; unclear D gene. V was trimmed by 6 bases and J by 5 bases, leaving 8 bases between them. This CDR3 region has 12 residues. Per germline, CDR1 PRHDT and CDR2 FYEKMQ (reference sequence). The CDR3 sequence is CASSIKDQPQHF. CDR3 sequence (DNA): TGTGCCAGCAGTATCAAGGATCAGCCCCAGCATTTT.

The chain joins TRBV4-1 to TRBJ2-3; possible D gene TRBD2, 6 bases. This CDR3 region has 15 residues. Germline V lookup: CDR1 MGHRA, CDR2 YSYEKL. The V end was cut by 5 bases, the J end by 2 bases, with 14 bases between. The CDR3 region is CASSVIWGDTDTQYF. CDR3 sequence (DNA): TGCGCCAGCAGCGTTATATGGGGGGACACAGATACGCAGTATTTT.

CDR3 bases: TGTGCCAGCAGCTTAGCAGGGACAGGGGCCGCCTATGGCTACACCTTC. This translates into CASSLAGTGAAYGYTF. The chain joins TRBV11-2 to TRBJ1-2, with 10 bases aligning to TRBD1. Trimming removed 1 base from V and 4 bases from J; junction bases left unmatched: 6. The germline CDR1 and CDR2 sequences are SGHAT and FQNNGV. CDR3 length: 16 amino acids.

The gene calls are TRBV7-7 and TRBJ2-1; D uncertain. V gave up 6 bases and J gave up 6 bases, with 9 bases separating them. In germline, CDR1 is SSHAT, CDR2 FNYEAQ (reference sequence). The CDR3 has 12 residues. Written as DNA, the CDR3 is TGTGCCAGCAGTCCACTACGCAATGAGCAGTTCTTC. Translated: CASSPLRNEQFF. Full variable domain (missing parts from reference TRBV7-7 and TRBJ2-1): GAGVSQSPRYKVTKRGQDVTLRCDPISSHATLYWYQQALGQGPEFLTYFNYEAQPDKSGLPSDRFSAERPEGSISTLTIQRTEQRDSAMYRCASSPLRNEQFFGPGTRLTVL.

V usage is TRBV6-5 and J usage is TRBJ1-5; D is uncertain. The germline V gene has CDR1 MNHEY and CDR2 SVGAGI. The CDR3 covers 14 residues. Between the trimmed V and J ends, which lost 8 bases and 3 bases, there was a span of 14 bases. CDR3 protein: CASRSGPLNQPQHF. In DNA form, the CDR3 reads TGTGCCAGCCGTTCTGGACCGCTCAATCAGCCCCAGCATTTT.

CDR3 in amino acids: CASSLSGRGSDEQYF. The CDR3 DNA follows: TGTGCCAGCAGTCTAAGCGGCAGGGGATCCGACGAGCAGTACTTC. The genes are TRBV28 and TRBJ2-7, with D possibly being TRBD1 (6 bases). Germline V gene lookup returns CDR1 MDHEN and CDR2 SYDVKM. Trimming stripped 5 bases from V and 5 bases from J, with 19 bases between. The CDR3 covers 15 residues.

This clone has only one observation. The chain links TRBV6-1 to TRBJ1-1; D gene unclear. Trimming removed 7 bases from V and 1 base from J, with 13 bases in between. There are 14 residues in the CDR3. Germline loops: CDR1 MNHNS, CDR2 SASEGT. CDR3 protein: CASTLNRANTEAFF. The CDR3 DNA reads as TGTGCCAGCACTCTAAATCGGGCGAACACTGAAGCTTTCTTT.